This T cell receptor (beta chain) is from a study of technical replicates of blood from several donors. The method was immunoSEQ multiplex PCR; TCRdb's version includes in-frame clones alone and lacks a portion of them. The repertoire holds just over 60,000 clones, over 75% seen once, with roughly 4.8% in the top ten. Trimming stripped 2 bases from V and 7 bases from J, with 8 bases between. The length of the CDR3 is 12 residues. Germline assignment: CDR1 SGHTA and CDR2 FQGNSA. V and J are TRBV7-2 and TRBJ1-2; D unclear. This TCR was recovered from a human donor in good health. Some clones in this sample may be carry-over from other donors' samples. The sample taken for sequencing was PBMCs. CDR3 sequence reads: CASSLYSGGYTF. As DNA, the CDR3 is TGTGCCAGCAGCTTATACTCGGGTGGCTACACCTTC.